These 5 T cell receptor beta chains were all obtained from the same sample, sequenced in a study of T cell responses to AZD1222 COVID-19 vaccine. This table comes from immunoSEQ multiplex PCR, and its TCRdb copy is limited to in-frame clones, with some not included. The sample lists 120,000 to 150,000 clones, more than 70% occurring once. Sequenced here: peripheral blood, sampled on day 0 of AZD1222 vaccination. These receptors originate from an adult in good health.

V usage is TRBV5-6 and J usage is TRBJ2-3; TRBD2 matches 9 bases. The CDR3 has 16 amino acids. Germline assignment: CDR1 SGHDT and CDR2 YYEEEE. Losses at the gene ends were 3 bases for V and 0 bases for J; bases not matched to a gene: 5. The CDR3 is CASSWGSGSSTDTQYF. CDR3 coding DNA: TGTGCCAGCAGCTGGGGTAGCGGGAGCAGCACAGATACGCAGTATTTT.

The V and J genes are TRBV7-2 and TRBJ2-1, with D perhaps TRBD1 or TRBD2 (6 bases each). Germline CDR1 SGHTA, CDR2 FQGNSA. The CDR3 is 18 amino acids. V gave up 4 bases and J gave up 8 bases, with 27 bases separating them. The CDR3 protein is CASSSEGGRYPGYDEQFF. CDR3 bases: TGTGCCAGCAGCTCAGAGGGGGGTCGGTACCCCGGGTACGATGAGCAGTTCTTC.

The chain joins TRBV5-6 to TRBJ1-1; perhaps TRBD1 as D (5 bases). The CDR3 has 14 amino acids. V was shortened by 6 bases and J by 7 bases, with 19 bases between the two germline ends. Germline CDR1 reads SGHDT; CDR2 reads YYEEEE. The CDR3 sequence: CASTRAAGEGEAFF. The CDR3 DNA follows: TGTGCCAGCACGAGGGCAGCGGGGGAGGGTGAAGCTTTCTTT.

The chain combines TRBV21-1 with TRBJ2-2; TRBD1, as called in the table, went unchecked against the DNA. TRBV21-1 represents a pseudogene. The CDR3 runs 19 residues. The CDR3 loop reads CASSKVVRRQGKGAGELFF. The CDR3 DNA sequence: TGTGCCAGCAGCAAAGTTGTCCGGAGACAGGGTAAGGGGGCCGGGGAGCTGTTTTTT.

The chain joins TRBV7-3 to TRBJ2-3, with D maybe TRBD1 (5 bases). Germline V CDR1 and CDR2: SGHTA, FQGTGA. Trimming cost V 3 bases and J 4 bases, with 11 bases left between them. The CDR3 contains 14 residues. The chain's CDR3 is CASSFQGFPDTQYF. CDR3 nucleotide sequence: TGTGCCAGCAGCTTTCAGGGCTTTCCAGATACGCAGTATTTT.